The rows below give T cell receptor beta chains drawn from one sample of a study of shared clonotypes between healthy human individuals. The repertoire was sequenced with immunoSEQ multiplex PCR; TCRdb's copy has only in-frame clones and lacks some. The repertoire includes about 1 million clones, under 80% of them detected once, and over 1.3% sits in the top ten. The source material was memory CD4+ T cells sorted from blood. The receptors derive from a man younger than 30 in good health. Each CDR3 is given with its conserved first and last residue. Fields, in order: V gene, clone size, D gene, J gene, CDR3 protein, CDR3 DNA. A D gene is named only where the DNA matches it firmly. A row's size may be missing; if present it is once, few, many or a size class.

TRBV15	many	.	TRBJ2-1	CATSGLYNEQFF	TGTGCCACCAGCGGACTTTACAATGAGCAGTTCTTC
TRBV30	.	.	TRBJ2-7	CAWSLGPLWTVSYEQYF	TGTGCCTGGAGCTTGGGTCCTCTGTGGACGGTCTCCTACGAGCAGTACTTC
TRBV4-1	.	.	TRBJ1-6	CASSRGESYNSPLHF	TGCGCCAGCAGCAGGGGAGAATCCTATAATTCACCCCTCCACTTT
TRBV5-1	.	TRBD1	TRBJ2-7	CASSFEGQSYEQYF	TGCGCCAGCAGCTTTGAGGGACAGTCCTACGAGCAGTACTTC
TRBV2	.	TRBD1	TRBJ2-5	CASSRDRGIETQYF	TGTGCCAGCAGTAGGGACAGGGGTATCGAGACCCAGTACTTC
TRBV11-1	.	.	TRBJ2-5	CVSSLKGTVQETQYF	TGTGTCAGCAGCCTCAAGGGCACGGTACAAGAGACCCAGTACTTC
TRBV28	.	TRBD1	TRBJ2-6	CASSLTRGQDGSGANVLTF	TGTGCCAGCAGCCTAACCCGAGGACAGGACGGCTCTGGGGCCAACGTCCTGACTTTC
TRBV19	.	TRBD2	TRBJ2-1	CASSIGTSGSYNEQFF	TGTGCCAGTAGTATAGGGACTAGCGGTTCCTACAATGAGCAGTTCTTC
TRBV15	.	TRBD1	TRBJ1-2	CATSNRQGDGYTF	TGTGCCACCAGTAACCGACAGGGCGATGGCTACACCTTC
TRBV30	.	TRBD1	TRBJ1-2	CAWSADRGNYGYTF	TGTGCCTGGAGCGCTGACAGGGGGAACTATGGCTACACCTTC
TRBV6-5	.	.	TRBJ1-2	CASSSGSSSYGYTF	TGTGCCAGCAGTTCTGGCAGTTCATCCTATGGCTACACCTTC
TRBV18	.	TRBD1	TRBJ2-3	CASSPPTGGGTDTQYF	TGTGCCAGCTCACCACCGACAGGGGGCGGCACAGATACGCAGTATTTT
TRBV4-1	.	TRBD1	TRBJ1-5	CASSQTRTGHQPQHF	TGCGCCAGCAGCCAAACGAGGACAGGCCATCAGCCCCAGCATTTT
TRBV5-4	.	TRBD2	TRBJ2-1	CASIPRAGGSYNEQFF	TGTGCCAGCATCCCCCGAGCGGGAGGCTCCTACAATGAGCAGTTCTTC
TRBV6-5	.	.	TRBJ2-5	CASSETQYF	TGTGCCAGCTCGGAGACCCAGTACTTC
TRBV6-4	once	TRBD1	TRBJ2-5	CASSDSGTGIFQETQYF	TGTGCCAGCAGTGACTCCGGGACAGGGATTTTCCAAGAGACCCAGTACTTC
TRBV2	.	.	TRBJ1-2	CASSDGGTYGYTF	TGTGCCAGCAGTGATGGGGGAACATATGGCTACACCTTC
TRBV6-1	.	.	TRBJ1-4	CASIGFATNEKLFF	TGTGCCAGCATAGGGTTTGCAACTAATGAAAAACTGTTTTTT
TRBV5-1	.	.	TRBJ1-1	CASSPGMNTEAFF	TGCGCCAGCAGCCCTGGGATGAACACTGAAGCTTTCTTT
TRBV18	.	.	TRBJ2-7	CASSPDQGSSYEQYF	TGTGCCAGCTCACCAGACCAGGGATCCAGCTACGAGCAGTACTTC
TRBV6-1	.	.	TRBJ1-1	CASSDIANTEAFF	TGTGCCAGCAGTGATATCGCTAACACTGAAGCTTTCTTT
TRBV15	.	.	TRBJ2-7	CATIGQEFYEQYF	TGTGCCACCATCGGGCAGGAGTTCTACGAGCAGTACTTC
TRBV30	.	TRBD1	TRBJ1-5	CAWADRENQPQHF	TGTGCCTGGGCTGACAGGGAAAATCAGCCCCAGCATTTT
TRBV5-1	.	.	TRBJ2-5	CAGPPQETQYF	TGCGCCGGTCCGCCCCAAGAGACCCAGTACTTC
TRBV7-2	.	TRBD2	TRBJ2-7	CASSFGTSGTGYEQYF	TGTGCCAGCAGCTTTGGGACTAGCGGGACCGGCTACGAGCAGTACTTC
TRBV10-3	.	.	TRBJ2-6	CATKGSIVANVLTF	TGTGCCACCAAGGGCAGCATTGTGGCCAACGTCCTGACTTTC
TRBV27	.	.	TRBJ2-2	CASSFAGELFF	TGTGCCAGCAGTTTTGCCGGGGAGCTGTTTTTT
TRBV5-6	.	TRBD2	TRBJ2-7	CASSDRLAGGSQKTYEQYF	TGTGCCAGCAGCGATAGACTAGCGGGGGGCTCTCAAAAGACCTACGAGCAGTACTTC
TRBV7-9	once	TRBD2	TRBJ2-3	CASTILAGGTDTQYF	TGTGCCAGCACCATTCTAGCGGGGGGTACGGATACGCAGTATTTT